Below are 8 T cell receptor beta chains sequenced from a single sample in a study of cytomegalovirus exposure and HLA in healthy donors. Profiled with immunoSEQ multiplex PCR; TCRdb holds only in-frame clones, not every one. Here the sample spans more than 90,000 clones, around 86% being singletons. Material: PBMCs. Every receptor here comes from a young man in good health and CMV-seronegative.

The chain employs TRBV7-9 and TRBJ2-3; D might be TRBD2 (5 bases). V lost 2 bases and J lost 0, with 15 bases in between. Germline CDR1 and CDR2: SEHNR and FQNEAQ (reference sequence). The CDR3 is made up of 17 amino acids. CDR3 coding DNA: TGTGCCAGCAGCTTACCATTATTACGGGATAGCACAGATACGCAGTATTTT. The encoded protein is CASSLPLLRDSTDTQYF.

V usage is TRBV13 and J usage is TRBJ2-2, with 7 bases identical to TRBD1. Trimming took 5 bases from V and 4 from J; bases not matched to a gene: 10. This CDR3 contains 16 residues. Germline CDR1 and CDR2: PRHDT and FYEKMQ (reference sequence). The CDR3 DNA reads as TGTGCCAGCAGCAATACCCGACAGGGTAGCACCGGGGAGCTGTTTTTT. Translated: CASSNTRQGSTGELFF.

The chain recombines TRBV5-1 with TRBJ1-6; TRBD1 agrees at 9 bases. V shed 3 bases and J 7 bases; nucleotides not matched to a gene: 5. Germline values: CDR1 SGHRS, CDR2 YFSETQ. This CDR3 contains 15 residues. The CDR3 bases are TGCGCCAGCAGCTGGGGGGACAGGGACAATTCACCCCTCCACTTT. Its translation is CASSWGDRDNSPLHF. The full variable domain, completed using reference TRBV5-1 and TRBJ1-6, is KAGVTQTPRYLIKTRGQQVTLSCSPISGHRSVSWYQQTPGQGLQFLFEYFSETQRNKGNFPGRFSGRQFSNSRSEMNVSTLELGDSALYLCASSWGDRDNSPLHFGNGTRLTVT.

The chain is built from TRBV19 and TRBJ2-1; 7 nucleotides align to TRBD2. The CDR3 totals 14 residues. Losses at the gene ends were 7 bases for V and 7 bases for J; bases not matched to a gene: 10. Germline values: CDR1 LNHDA, CDR2 SQIVND (reference sequence). The CDR3 DNA reads TGTGCCAGTAAGGCGGGAGCCGATTGGAATGAGCAGTTCTTC. Translating gives CASKAGADWNEQFF.

The chain uses TRBV18 and TRBJ1-4; D might be TRBD1 (6 bases). Germline-derived CDR1 and CDR2 are KGHSH and LQKENI. Trimming took 6 bases from V and 3 from J, leaving 14 bases between them. This CDR3 contains 15 residues. In DNA, the CDR3 is TGTGCCAGCTCCCCTACACAGGGATCTAATGAAAAACTGTTTTTT. This codes for CASSPTQGSNEKLFF.

The chain couples TRBV27 to TRBJ2-7, with TRBD1 matching over 8 bases. The CDR3 spans 13 residues. The germline CDR1 and CDR2 sequences are MNHEY and SMNVEV (reference sequence). J gave up 6 bases and V 4 bases, and 5 bases lay outside the gene matches. DNA of the CDR3: TGTGCCAGCAGTTCCAGACAGGGGAGCGAGCAGTACTTC. Translation gives CASSSRQGSEQYF.

This clone came up a few times. Here the CDR3 DNA reads TGTGCCAGCAGCTCCGTCCTCTACGAGCAGTACTTC. The encoded protein is CASSSVLYEQYF. V gene TRBV7-9 combines with J gene TRBJ2-7; unclear D gene. The germline CDR1 and CDR2 sequences are SEHNR and FQNEAQ (reference sequence). The CDR3 loop spans 12 amino acids. Trimming took off 4 bases at V and 3 bases at J, with 7 bases between the two ends.

CDR3 sequence (DNA): TGTGCCAGCGCCCTTACCCAATACAGTCTCTCCTACGAGCAGTACTTC. Protein product: CASALTQYSLSYEQYF. The chain combines TRBV2 with TRBJ2-7; D remains ambiguous. V lost 8 bases and J 0 bases, leaving 20 bases between the germline ends. This CDR3 region has 16 residues. CDR1 and CDR2 from the germline V gene are SNHLY and FYNNEI.